This entry is about one T cell receptor beta chain. This entry belongs to a study of blood T cell repertoires in COVID-19. Study information: Sample material is recorded as cDNA or gDNA derived from T cells, B-cell-depleted T cells, or PBMCs.

Study processing details: Cell counts per sample came from amplifying reference gene primers. Assay used: immunoSEQ multiplex PCR; TCRdb lists only in-frame clones, some missing. V, J and clone size are those of that table, while D and trimming were read from the DNA. Altogether around 280,000 clones are present, about 85% being singletons, with the ten largest covering about 4%. Trimming took 2 bases from V and 4 from J, leaving 11 bases between them. This CDR3 contains 14 residues. Per the germline V gene, CDR1 is MNHEY and CDR2 is SVGAGI. The TCR was taken from a woman aged 45 to 65 with active or convalescent COVID-19. J is TRBJ1-1 and V is TRBV6-5; D is ambiguous. The specimen was peripheral blood. The CDR3: CASSYRASGTEAFF. CDR3 DNA sequence: TGTGCCAGCAGTTACCGGGCAAGCGGCACTGAAGCTTTCTTT.